The rows below give T cell receptor beta chains drawn from one sample of a study of vaccination and CD4 T cells after COVID-19. TCRdb re-derived calls from the PCR reads in MiXCR, one entry per CDR3 protein. The sample yields some 14,000 distinct CDR3 sequences, 52% seen once. These receptors' antigens are unknown. The sample comprised CD4+ T cells from blood, cultured in vitro. The receptors derive from a human donor who had recovered from COVID-19. The CDR3 runs from the conserved cysteine through the conserved F or W. The D gene is left open where the match is weak. Only some rows state a clone size, as once, few, many or a class for expanded clones.

TRBD1,TRBV6-2/TRBV6-3,NA,13,TRBJ1-4,TGTGCCAGCAGTAGGGACAGAACAGAAAAACTGTTTTTT,CASSRDRTEKLFF
TRBD2,TRBV5-1,once,16,TRBJ2-5,TGCGCCAGCAGCGCGGGACTAGCGGGAGGGCCGGAGACCCAGTACTTC,CASSAGLAGGPETQYF
TRBD2,TRBV7-2,NA,14,TRBJ2-5,TGTGCCAGCACCCAGGGTTCGGGGGGGGAGACCCAGTACTTC,CASTQGSGGETQYF
NA,TRBV20-1,NA,13,TRBJ1-5,TGCAGTGCTAGGAAACAGGGTAATCAGCCCCAGCATTTT,CSARKQGNQPQHF
TRBD2,TRBV7-2,few,18,TRBJ2-2,TGTGCCAGCAGCTCACGCCCACTAGCGGGGGGGAACACCGGGGAGCTGTTTTTT,CASSSRPLAGGNTGELFF
NA,TRBV6-1,NA,15,TRBJ1-1,TGTGCCAGCACTCAAGCCCCAGGAATGAACACTGAAGTTTTCTTT,CASTQAPGMNTEVFF
TRBD1,TRBV10-2,NA,13,TRBJ1-1,TGCGCCAGCATGGGACAGGCGGGCACTGAAGCTTTCTTT,CASMGQAGTEAFF
TRBD1,TRBV20-1,few,15,TRBJ2-2,TGCAGTGCTAGGGACCTGGGTAGGGGGCCCGGGGAGCTGTTTTTT,CSARDLGRGPGELFF
NA,TRBV18,NA,14,TRBJ1-1,TGTGCCAGCTCACCTTACGCGCGCAACACTGAAGCTTTCTTT,CASSPYARNTEAFF
TRBD1,TRBV7-9,NA,16,TRBJ1-1,TGTGCCAGCAGCTTAGCGAGGGGGACAGGGGGCTCCCGAGCTTTCTTT,CASSLARGTGGSRAFF
NA,TRBV28,once,14,TRBJ1-1,TGTGCCAGCAGTTCGACGGGACAGAACACTGAAGCTTTCTTT,CASSSTGQNTEAFF
NA,TRBV7-9,few,15,TRBJ2-2,TGTGCCAGCAGCGCTAAATCGGCGAACACCGGGGAGCTGTTTTTT,CASSAKSANTGELFF
TRBD1,TRBV28,NA,15,TRBJ1-4,TGTGCCAGCAGTGCTAACAGGGGGCGAGATGAAAAACTGTTTTTT,CASSANRGRDEKLFF
NA,TRBV7-9,few,12,TRBJ1-4,TGTGCCAGCAGCTCGGCGAGGCGAAAACTGTTTTTT,CASSSARRKLFF
TRBD1,TRBV7-9,few,13,TRBJ1-2,TGTGCCAGCAGCCGGGACAGCGGGTCTGGCTACACCTTC,CASSRDSGSGYTF
TRBD1,TRBV20-1,NA,16,TRBJ2-1,TGCAGTGCTAGAGATACCGGGACAGGGGTCGGGAATGAGCAGTTCTTC,CSARDTGTGVGNEQFF
TRBD2,TRBV12-3/TRBV12-4,once,15,TRBJ2-1,TGTGCCAGCAGGTACACGGGACTAGCGGGAGACGAGCAGTTCTTC,CASRYTGLAGDEQFF
TRBD1,TRBV20-1,once,15,TRBJ1-1,TGCAGTGCTAGAGATGCCGGGACAGCCAACACTGAAGCTTTCTTT,CSARDAGTANTEAFF
NA,TRBV6-5,few,16,TRBJ2-3,TGTGCCAGCAGTTCGGGGGCGACAACTAGCACAGATACGCAGTATTTT,CASSSGATTSTDTQYF
NA,TRBV28,NA,12,TRBJ1-2,TGTGCCAGCCGACCGCCTGGGTATGGCTACACCTTC,CASRPPGYGYTF
NA,TRBV7-2,NA,13,TRBJ1-4,TGTGCCAGCAGCTTGCTAAAGAATGAAAAACTGTTTTTT,CASSLLKNEKLFF
NA,TRBV19,NA,16,TRBJ1-6,TGTGCCAGTGGTCATTCACAGGGTAGGACGGGTTCACCCCTCCACTTT,CASGHSQGRTGSPLHF
TRBD1,TRBV6-1,few,16,TRBJ1-6,TGTGCCAGCAGTATCGCAGGGGGACAGGGGGTGGGACCCCTCCACTTT,CASSIAGGQGVGPLHF
NA,TRBV7-3,NA,14,TRBJ1-1,TGTGCCAGCAGCCCGGGGACGATGAACACTGAAGCTTTCTTT,CASSPGTMNTEAFF
TRBD1,TRBV28,NA,11,TRBJ1-1,TGTGCCAGCCATCGACAGGGGGAGGCTTTCTTT,CASHRQGEAFF
NA,TRBV6-1,NA,13,TRBJ1-3,TGTGCCGTAAAGGCGAGCTCTGGAAACACCATATATTTT,CAVKASSGNTIYF
NA,TRBV6-1,NA,15,TRBJ1-6,TGTGCCAGCAGTGACACCTCGGGGCAGAATTCACCCCTCCACTTT,CASSDTSGQNSPLHF
NA,TRBV4-1,NA,15,TRBJ2-3,TGCGCCAGCAGCCAAGAAACATCCCCTCTAGATACGCAGTATTTT,CASSQETSPLDTQYF
NA,TRBV6-2/TRBV6-3,NA,16,TRBJ2-3,TGTGCCAGCAGTTACTCGAGCTCTCCGCGCACAGATACGCAGTATTTT,CASSYSSSPRTDTQYF
TRBD2,TRBV6-4,NA,14,TRBJ2-1,TGTGCCAGCAGACGAGAACTAGCGGGCGGTGAGCAGTTCTTC,CASRRELAGGEQFF
TRBD1,TRBV20-1,few,14,TRBJ1-2,TGCAGTGCTGGAAGGGGGACAGGGAACTATGGCTACACCTTC,CSAGRGTGNYGYTF
NA,TRBV24-1,NA,13,TRBJ1-1,TGTGCCACCAGTGATGCATTTTTCACTGAAGCTTTCTTT,CATSDAFFTEAFF